Below are 6 T cell receptor beta chains sequenced from a single sample in a study of T cells expressing NK-cell markers. TCRdb reworked the 5' RACE reads into one entry per CDR3 protein, no DNA. The sample totals 200,000 to 300,000 distinct CDR3 sequences; its top ten clones hold 0.3% to 0.45%. The sample comprised blood T cells: a sorted CD56 or NKG2C T cell subset, CD4+ or CD8+ T cells, or bulk PBMC T cells (not recorded which). These receptor sequences come from a man aged 18 to 29 in good health.

The V and J genes are TRBV12-3 or TRBV12-4 and TRBJ2-2; the D gene TCRdb calls, TRBD1, cannot be checked with no DNA. CDR3 length equals 17 residues. CDR3 amino acids: CASSFSTGGTSTGELFF.

The rearrangement joins TRBV5-4 to TRBJ2-5. CDR1 and CDR2 from the germline V gene are SGHNT and YYREEE (reference sequence). The CDR3 totals 15 residues. CDR3 amino acids: CASSLEVGVEQTQYF.

The CDR3 region is CATETLAGNNEQFF. The chain carries TRBV10-3 and TRBJ2-1; TCRdb's assignment of TRBD2 cannot be checked, as there is no DNA. In germline, CDR1 is ENHRY, CDR2 SYGVKD. The length of the CDR3 is 14 residues.

V usage is TRBV6-1 and J usage is TRBJ2-3; no DNA is available, so the TRBD2 call from TCRdb remains unchecked. The CDR3 is 16 amino acids. Germline CDR1 and CDR2: MNHNS and SASEGT. The chain's CDR3 is CATLPPLAGVGDTQYF.

The V gene is TRBV15, the J gene TRBJ2-3; TCRdb outputs TRBD2, but without DNA this stays unchecked. The CDR3 has 15 residues. Germline V CDR1 and CDR2: LNHNV, YYDKDF (reference sequence). The CDR3 sequence is CATSRGPQLTDTQYF.

J is TRBJ2-3 and V is TRBV5-1; with no DNA, the TCRdb D assignment of TRBD2 cannot be verified. CDR1 is SGHRS and CDR2 is YFSETQ in the germline V gene. This CDR3 is built from 17 residues. The CDR3 here is CASSNTKGLAKPDTQYF.